This is a list of T cell receptor beta chains from one sample in a study of blood T cell repertoires in COVID-19. Only in-frame clones appear in the TCRdb table, and some are missing; sequencing was by immunoSEQ multiplex PCR. The table shows hundreds of thousands of clones, with nearly 90% occurring only once. The sample was PBMCs or T cells enriched from blood (not recorded which). Every receptor here comes from a young woman with acute COVID-19. The CDR3 runs from the conserved cysteine through the conserved F or W. D genes are given only for firm matches. Clone size is shown for a subset of rows, as once, few, many or a class of expanded clone.

D	length	J	size	V	CDR3	DNA
NA	16	TRBJ2-7	NA	TRBV27	CASTRLGEPGSYEQYF	TGTGCCAGCACCCGCCTTGGGGAGCCGGGATCCTACGAGCAGTACTTC
TRBD2	15	TRBJ2-3	NA	TRBV15	CATSKLAGGADTQYF	TGTGCCACCAGCAAGCTAGCGGGAGGTGCAGATACGCAGTATTTT
NA	12	TRBJ1-5	once	TRBV24-1	CATSEAGPPQHF	TGTGCCACCAGTGAAGCTGGTCCGCCCCAGCATTTT
NA	14	TRBJ1-4	once	TRBV19	CASSIDQSGEKLFF	TGTGCCAGTAGTATCGACCAATCGGGGGAAAAACTGTTTTTT
NA	12	TRBJ2-7	NA	TRBV12-3/TRBV12-4	CASSPDSYEQYF	TGTGCCAGCAGCCCTGACAGCTACGAGCAGTACTTC
NA	15	TRBJ2-3	once	TRBV27	CASKEGEWGTDTQYF	TGTGCCAGCAAGGAAGGAGAATGGGGCACAGATACGCAGTATTTT
NA	15	TRBJ2-2	NA	TRBV10-3	CAITEGGDYTGELFF	TGTGCCATCACCGAGGGGGGGGATTACACCGGGGAGCTGTTTTTT
TRBD2	15	TRBJ2-7	NA	TRBV19	CATRPARGDSYEQYF	TGTGCCACACGACCGGCGCGGGGGGACTCCTACGAGCAGTACTTC
NA	16	TRBJ1-6	NA	TRBV9	CASSVEGWGVDSPLHF	TGTGCCAGCAGCGTAGAAGGATGGGGGGTGGATTCACCCCTCCACTTT
TRBD1	14	TRBJ2-1	NA	TRBV4-1	CASSQWDRYNEQFF	TGCGCCAGCAGCCAATGGGACAGGTACAATGAGCAGTTCTTC
TRBD2	16	TRBJ2-7	NA	TRBV9	CASSVGTSGSGNEQYF	TGTGCCAGCAGCGTAGGCACTAGCGGGAGCGGAAACGAGCAGTACTTC
NA	14	TRBJ1-4	NA	TRBV24-1	CATSEQGSNEKLFF	TGTGCCACCAGTGAACAGGGAAGTAATGAAAAACTGTTTTTT
NA	13	TRBJ2-5	NA	TRBV12-3/TRBV12-4	CASSSGVQETQYF	TGTGCCAGCAGTTCCGGGGTCCAAGAGACCCAGTACTTC
NA	12	TRBJ2-1	NA	TRBV11-2	CASSPIVNEQFF	TGTGCCAGCAGTCCAATAGTGAATGAGCAGTTCTTC
NA	17	TRBJ1-2	NA	TRBV12-2	CASRLAQGDAANYGYTF	TGTGCAAGTCGCTTAGCGCAGGGGGACGCAGCTAACTATGGCTACACCTTC
TRBD2	16	TRBJ2-5	NA	TRBV7-8	CASSLPGLAGKETQYF	TGTGCCAGCAGCCTTCCAGGTCTAGCGGGAAAAGAGACCCAGTACTTC
NA	15	TRBJ2-5	NA	TRBV6-5	CASSYSFQQQETQYF	TGTGCCAGCAGTTACTCGTTTCAACAGCAAGAGACCCAGTACTTC
NA	14	TRBJ1-5	few	TRBV28	CASSFRTDNQPQHF	TGTGCCAGCAGTTTCCGGACTGACAATCAGCCCCAGCATTTT
NA	12	TRBJ2-2	NA	TRBV2	CASSEQGGELFF	TGTGCCAGCAGTGAACAGGGCGGGGAGCTGTTTTTT
NA	13	TRBJ2-7	NA	TRBV11-3	CASSLDRGGEQYF	TGTGCCAGCAGCTTAGACAGGGGAGGGGAGCAGTACTTC
TRBD1	16	TRBJ1-3	NA	TRBV3-1/TRBV3-2	CASSPAPTGSGNTIYF	TGTGCCAGCAGCCCAGCGCCGACAGGGTCAGGAAACACCATATATTTT
NA	16	TRBJ1-4	once	TRBV7-2	CASSLYGRDGNEKLFF	TGTGCCAGCAGCTTATACGGGAGGGACGGTAATGAAAAACTGTTTTTT
NA	14	TRBJ1-6	NA	TRBV9	CASSETVSGSPLHF	TGTGCCAGCAGCGAGACAGTCTCCGGCTCACCCCTCCACTTT
TRBD2	19	TRBJ2-5	NA	TRBV7-9	CASSIRLAGVSSGGQTQYF	TGTGCCAGCAGCATACGACTAGCGGGAGTTTCGTCAGGCGGCCAGACCCAGTACTTC
NA	14	TRBJ1-5	NA	TRBV11-2	CASSSYDSHQPQHF	TGTGCCAGCAGTTCCTACGATTCCCATCAGCCCCAGCATTTT
NA	11	TRBJ1-1	NA	TRBV12-3/TRBV12-4	CASSPVAEAFF	TGTGCCAGCAGTCCAGTCGCTGAAGCTTTCTTT
NA	17	TRBJ2-3	NA	TRBV7-9	CASSYPQRGLGTDTQYF	TGTGCCAGCAGCTACCCCCAAAGGGGACTGGGGACAGATACGCAGTATTTT
NA	12	TRBJ2-7	NA	TRBV11-1	CASSLKGTEQYF	TGTGCCAGCAGCCTAAAAGGGACAGAGCAGTACTTC
NA	14	TRBJ2-7	NA	TRBV7-2	CASSQTGGPYEQYF	TGTGCCAGCAGCCAGACCGGGGGGCCCTACGAGCAGTACTTC
TRBD2	15	TRBJ2-1	NA	TRBV6-4	CASSVGSGSGNEQFF	TGTGCCAGCAGTGTAGGTAGCGGGAGCGGAAATGAGCAGTTCTTC
TRBD1	18	TRBJ2-7	NA	TRBV7-8	CASSSRLDTGTGGIEQYF	TGTGCCAGCAGCTCACGACTCGATACCGGGACAGGGGGTATCGAGCAGTACTTC